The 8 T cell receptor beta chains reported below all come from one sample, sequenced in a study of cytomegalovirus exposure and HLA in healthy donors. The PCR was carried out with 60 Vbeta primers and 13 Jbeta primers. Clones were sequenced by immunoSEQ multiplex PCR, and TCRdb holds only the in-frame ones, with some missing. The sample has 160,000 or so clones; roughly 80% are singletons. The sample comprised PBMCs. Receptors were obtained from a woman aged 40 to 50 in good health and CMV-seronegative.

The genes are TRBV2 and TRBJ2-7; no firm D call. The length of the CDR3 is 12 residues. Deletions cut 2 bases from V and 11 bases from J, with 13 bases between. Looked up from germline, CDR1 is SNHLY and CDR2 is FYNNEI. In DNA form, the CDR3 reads TGTGCCAGCAGTGAACATCCCTTCAGTGAGTACTTC. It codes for CASSEHPFSEYF.

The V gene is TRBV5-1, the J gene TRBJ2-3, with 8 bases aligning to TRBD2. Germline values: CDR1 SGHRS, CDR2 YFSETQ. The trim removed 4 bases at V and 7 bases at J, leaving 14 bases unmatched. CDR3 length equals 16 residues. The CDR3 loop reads CASSVTRPGLGHTQYF. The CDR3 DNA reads TGCGCCAGCAGCGTAACCCGGCCGGGACTAGGCCATACGCAGTATTTT.

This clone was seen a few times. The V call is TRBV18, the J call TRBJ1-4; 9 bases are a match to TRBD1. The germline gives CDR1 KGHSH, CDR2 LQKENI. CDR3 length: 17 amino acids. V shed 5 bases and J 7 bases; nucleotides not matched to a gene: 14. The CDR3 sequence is CASSDRTQQGAGEKLFF. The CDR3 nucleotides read TGTGCCAGCTCAGATCGCACCCAACAGGGGGCAGGTGAAAAACTGTTTTTT.

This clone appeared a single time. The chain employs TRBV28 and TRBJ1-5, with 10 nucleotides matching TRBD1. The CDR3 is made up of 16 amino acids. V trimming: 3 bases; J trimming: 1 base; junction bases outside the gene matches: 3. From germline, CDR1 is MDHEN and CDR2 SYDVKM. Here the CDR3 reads CASSLRQGASNQPQHF. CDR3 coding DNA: TGTGCCAGCAGTTTGCGACAGGGGGCGAGCAATCAGCCCCAGCATTTT.

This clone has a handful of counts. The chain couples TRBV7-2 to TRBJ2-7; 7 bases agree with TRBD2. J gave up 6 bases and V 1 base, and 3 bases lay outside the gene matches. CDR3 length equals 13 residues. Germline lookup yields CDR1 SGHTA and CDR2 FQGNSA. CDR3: CASSLVAGREQYF. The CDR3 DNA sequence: TGTGCCAGCAGCTTAGTAGCGGGCCGCGAGCAGTACTTC.

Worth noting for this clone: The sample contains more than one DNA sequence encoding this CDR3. The CDR3 sequence: CASSPGGSNQPQHF. DNA for the CDR3: TGTGCCAGCTCACCCGGGGGGAGCAATCAGCCCCAGCATTTT. The chain uses TRBV18 and TRBJ1-5; weak D call: TRBD1 (5 bases). Germline V gives CDR1 KGHSH, CDR2 LQKENI. There are 14 residues in the CDR3. Deletions cut 3 bases from V and 1 base from J, with 7 bases between.

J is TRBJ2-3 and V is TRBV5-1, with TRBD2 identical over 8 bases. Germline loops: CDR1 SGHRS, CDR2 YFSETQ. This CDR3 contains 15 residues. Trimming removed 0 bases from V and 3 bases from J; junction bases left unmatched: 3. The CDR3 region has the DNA TGCGCCAGCAGCTTGGGGACTAGCCTAACAGATACGCAGTATTTT. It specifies CASSLGTSLTDTQYF.

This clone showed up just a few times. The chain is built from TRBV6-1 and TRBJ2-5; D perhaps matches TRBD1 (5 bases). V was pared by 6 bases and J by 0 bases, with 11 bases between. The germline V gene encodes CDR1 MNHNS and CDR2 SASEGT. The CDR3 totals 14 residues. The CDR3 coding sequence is TGTGCCAGCAGAGTCCCAGGGTACCAAGAGACCCAGTACTTC. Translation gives CASRVPGYQETQYF.